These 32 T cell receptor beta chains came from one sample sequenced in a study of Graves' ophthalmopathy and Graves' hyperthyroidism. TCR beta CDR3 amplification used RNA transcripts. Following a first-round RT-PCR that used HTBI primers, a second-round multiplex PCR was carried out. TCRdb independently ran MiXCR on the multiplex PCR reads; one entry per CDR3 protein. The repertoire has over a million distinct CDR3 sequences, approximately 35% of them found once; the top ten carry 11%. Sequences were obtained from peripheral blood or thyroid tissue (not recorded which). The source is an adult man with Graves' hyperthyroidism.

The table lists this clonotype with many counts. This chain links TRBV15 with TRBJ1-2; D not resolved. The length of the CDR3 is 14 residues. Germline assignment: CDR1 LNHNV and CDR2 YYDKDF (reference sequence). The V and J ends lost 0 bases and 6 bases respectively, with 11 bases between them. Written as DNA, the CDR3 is TGTGCCACCAGCAGAGAGGCGGGTTTCCATGGCTACACCTTC. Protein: CATSREAGFHGYTF.

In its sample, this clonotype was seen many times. The CDR3 DNA follows: TGTGCCAGCAGCTCCCGACTAGCGGAAAACTACGAGCAGTACTTC. Encoded protein: CASSSRLAENYEQYF. The chain recombines TRBV11-2 with TRBJ2-7; 9 positions match TRBD2. The ends lost 4 bases at V and 3 bases at J; junction bases unmatched: 7. This CDR3 is 15 amino acids long. Germline CDR1 and CDR2: SGHAT and FQNNGV.

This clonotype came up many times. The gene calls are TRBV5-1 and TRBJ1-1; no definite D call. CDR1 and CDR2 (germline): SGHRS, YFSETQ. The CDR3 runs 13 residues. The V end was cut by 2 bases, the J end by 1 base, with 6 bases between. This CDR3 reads CASSLFGNTEAFF. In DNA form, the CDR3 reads TGCGCCAGCAGCTTATTCGGGAACACTGAAGCTTTCTTT. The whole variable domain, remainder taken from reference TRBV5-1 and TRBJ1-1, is KAGVTQTPRYLIKTRGQQVTLSCSPISGHRSVSWYQQTPGQGLQFLFEYFSETQRNKGNFPGRFSGRQFSNSRSEMNVSTLELGDSALYLCASSLFGNTEAFFGQGTRLTVV.

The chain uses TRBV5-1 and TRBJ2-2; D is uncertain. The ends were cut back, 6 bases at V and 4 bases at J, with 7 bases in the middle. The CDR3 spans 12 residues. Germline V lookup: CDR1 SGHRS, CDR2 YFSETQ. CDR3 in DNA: TGCGCCAGCACCCCCTCCACCGGGGAGCTGTTTTTT. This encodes CASTPSTGELFF.

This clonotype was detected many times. DNA for the CDR3: TGCAGTGCTTTTACACAGGGGTATGAGCAGTACTTC. It specifies CSAFTQGYEQYF. V is TRBV20-1 and J is TRBJ2-7, with 7 bases identical to TRBD1. Germline trimming cut 5 bases from V and 7 bases from J; bases unmatched to any gene: 8. The CDR3 consists of 12 residues. CDR1 DFQATT and CDR2 SNEGSKA come from the germline V gene (reference sequence).

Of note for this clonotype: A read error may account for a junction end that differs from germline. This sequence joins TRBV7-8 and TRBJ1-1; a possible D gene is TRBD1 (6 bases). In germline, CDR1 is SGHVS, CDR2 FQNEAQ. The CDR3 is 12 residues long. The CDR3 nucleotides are TGTGCCAGCGGCTTGGGGGGCGCAGAAGCTTTCTTT. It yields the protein CASGLGGAEAFF.

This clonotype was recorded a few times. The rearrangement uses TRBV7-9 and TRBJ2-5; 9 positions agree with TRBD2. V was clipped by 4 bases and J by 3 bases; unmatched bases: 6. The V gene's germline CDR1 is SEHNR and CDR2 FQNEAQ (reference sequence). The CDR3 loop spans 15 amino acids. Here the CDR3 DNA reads TGTGCCAGCAGCTACAGACTAGCGGAGAAAGAGACCCAGTACTTC. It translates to CASSYRLAEKETQYF.

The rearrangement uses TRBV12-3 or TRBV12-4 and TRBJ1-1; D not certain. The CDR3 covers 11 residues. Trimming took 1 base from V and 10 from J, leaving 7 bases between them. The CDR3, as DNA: TGTGCCAGCAGTTTAGGGTGGGTAGCTTTCTTT. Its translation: CASSLGWVAFF.

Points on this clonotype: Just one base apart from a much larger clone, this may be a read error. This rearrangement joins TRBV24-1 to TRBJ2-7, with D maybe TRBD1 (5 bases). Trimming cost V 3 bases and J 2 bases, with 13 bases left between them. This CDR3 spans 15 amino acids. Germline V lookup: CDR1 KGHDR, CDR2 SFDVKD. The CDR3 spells CATSDTGQNPYEQYF. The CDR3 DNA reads TGTGCCACCAGTGATACAGGACAAAACCCCTACGAGCAGTACTTC.

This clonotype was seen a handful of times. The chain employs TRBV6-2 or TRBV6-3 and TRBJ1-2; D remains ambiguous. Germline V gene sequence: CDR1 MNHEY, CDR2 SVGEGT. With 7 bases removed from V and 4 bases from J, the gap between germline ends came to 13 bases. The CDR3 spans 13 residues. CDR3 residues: CASTTRQPYGYTF. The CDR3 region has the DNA TGTGCCAGCACGACGAGGCAGCCCTATGGCTACACCTTC.

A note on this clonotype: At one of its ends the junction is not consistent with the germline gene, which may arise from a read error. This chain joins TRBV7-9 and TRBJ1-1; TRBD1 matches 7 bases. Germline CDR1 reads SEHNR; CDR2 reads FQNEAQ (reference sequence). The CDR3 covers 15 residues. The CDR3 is CASSQNQGVGTEAFF. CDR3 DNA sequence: TGCGCCAGCAGCCAAAACCAGGGGGTTGGCACTGAAGCTTTCTTT.

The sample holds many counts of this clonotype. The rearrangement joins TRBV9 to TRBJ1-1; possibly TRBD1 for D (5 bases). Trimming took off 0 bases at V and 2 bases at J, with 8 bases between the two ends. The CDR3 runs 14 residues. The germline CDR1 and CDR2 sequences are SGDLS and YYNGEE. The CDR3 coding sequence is TGTGCCAGCAGCGTAGAAGGGGAAAACACTGAAGCTTTCTTT. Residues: CASSVEGENTEAFF.

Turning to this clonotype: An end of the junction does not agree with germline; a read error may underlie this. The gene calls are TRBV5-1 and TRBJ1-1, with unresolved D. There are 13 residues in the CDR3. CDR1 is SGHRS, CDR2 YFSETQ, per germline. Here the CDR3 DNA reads TGCGCCAGCAGCCCCACAATGAACACTGAAGCTTGCTTT. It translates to CASSPTMNTEACF.

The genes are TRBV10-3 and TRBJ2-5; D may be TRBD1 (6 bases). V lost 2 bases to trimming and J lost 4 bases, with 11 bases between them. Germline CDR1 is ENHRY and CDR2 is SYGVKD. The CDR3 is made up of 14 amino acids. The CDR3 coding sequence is TGTGCCATCAGTGAGACAGGGATTGGAGAGACCCAGTACTTC. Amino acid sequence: CAISETGIGETQYF.

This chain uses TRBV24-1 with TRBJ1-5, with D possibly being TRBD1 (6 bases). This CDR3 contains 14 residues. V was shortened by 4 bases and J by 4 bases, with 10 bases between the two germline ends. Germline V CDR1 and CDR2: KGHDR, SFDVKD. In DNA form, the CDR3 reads TGTGCCACCAGTGAAACAGGGTTAAATCAGCCCCAGCATTTT. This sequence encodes CATSETGLNQPQHF.

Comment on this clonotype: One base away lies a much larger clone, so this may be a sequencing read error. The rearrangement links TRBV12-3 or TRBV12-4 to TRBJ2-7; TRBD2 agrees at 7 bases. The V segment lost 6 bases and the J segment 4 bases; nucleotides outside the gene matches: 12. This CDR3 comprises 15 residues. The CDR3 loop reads CASSEAGLAAYEQYF. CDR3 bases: TGTGCCAGCAGCGAAGCGGGCCTAGCGGCGTACGAGCAGTACTTC.

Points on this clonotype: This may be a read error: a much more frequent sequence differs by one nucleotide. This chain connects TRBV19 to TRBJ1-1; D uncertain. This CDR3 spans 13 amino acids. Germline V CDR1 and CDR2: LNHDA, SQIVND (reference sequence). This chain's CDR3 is CATKGNFNTEAVF. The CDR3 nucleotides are TGTGCCACCAAGGGAAACTTTAACACTGAAGCTGTCTTT.

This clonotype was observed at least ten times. The CDR3 DNA reads as TGTGCCATCAGTGCCCTCGACAGTTTGAACACCGGGGAGCTGTTTTTT. Residues: CAISALDSLNTGELFF. This chain links TRBV10-3 with TRBJ2-2; a weak D match, TRBD1 (5 bases). The germline gives CDR1 ENHRY, CDR2 SYGVKD. The CDR3 runs 16 residues. The V gene lost 4 bases and the J gene lost 1 base, with 13 bases spanning the gap.

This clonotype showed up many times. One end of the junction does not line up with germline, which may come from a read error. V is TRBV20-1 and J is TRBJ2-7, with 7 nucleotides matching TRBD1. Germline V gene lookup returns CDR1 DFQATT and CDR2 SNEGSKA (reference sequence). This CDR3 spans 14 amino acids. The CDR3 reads CSARKTGNTGELYF. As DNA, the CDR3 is TGCAGTGCTAGAAAGACAGGGAACACCGGGGAGCTGTACTTC.

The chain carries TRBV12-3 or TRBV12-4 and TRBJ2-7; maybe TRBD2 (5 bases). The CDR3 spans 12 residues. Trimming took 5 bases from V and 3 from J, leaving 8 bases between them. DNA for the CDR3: TGTGCCAGCAGTACCGCGGGCTACGAGCAGTACTTC. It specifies CASSTAGYEQYF.

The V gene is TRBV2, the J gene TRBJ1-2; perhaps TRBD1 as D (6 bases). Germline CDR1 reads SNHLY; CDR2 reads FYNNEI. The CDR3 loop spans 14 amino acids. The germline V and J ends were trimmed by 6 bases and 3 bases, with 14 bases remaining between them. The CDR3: CASRRDRPYYGYTF. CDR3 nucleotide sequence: TGTGCCAGCAGACGAGACAGGCCCTACTATGGCTACACCTTC. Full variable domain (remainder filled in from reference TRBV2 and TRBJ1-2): EPEVTQTPSHQVTQMGQEVILRCVPISNHLYFYWYRQILGQKVEFLVSFYNNEISEKSEIFDDQFSVERPDGSNFTLKIRSTKLEDSAMYFCASRRDRPYYGYTFGSGTRLTVV.

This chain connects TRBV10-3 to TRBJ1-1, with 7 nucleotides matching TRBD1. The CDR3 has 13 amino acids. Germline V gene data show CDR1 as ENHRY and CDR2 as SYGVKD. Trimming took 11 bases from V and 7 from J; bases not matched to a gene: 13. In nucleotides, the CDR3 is TGTGCCCACAACGACAGGGCCCCCGGTGAAGCTTTCTTT. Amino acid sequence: CAHNDRAPGEAFF.

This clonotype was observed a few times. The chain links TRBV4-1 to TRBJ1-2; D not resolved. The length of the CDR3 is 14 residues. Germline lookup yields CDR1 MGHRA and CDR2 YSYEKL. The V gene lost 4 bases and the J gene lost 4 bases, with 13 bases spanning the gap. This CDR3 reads CASSRVTEVYGYTF. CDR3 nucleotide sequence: TGCGCCAGCAGCCGCGTTACAGAAGTCTATGGCTACACCTTC.

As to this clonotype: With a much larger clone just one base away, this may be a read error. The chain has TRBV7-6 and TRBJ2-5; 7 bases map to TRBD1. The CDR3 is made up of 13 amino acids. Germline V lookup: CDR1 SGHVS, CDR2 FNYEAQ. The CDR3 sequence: CASSRLQGFEHFF. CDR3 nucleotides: TGTGCCAGCAGCCGTTTACAGGGGTTTGAGCATTTCTTC.

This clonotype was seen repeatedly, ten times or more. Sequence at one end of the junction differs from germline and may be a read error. CDR3 DNA sequence: TGTGCCAGCAGCTCAGTCCAGGAGACCCAGTACTTC. This codes for CASSSVQETQYF. This chain uses TRBV5-1 with TRBJ2-5; D remains ambiguous. The CDR3 consists of 12 residues. The germline V gene has CDR1 SGHRS and CDR2 YFSETQ.

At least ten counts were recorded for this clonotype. Here the CDR3 reads CASSQIGLSGTEQYF. The DNA of the CDR3 is TGCGCCAGCAGCCAGATCGGGCTAAGCGGGACCGAGCAGTACTTC. The chain has TRBV4-1 and TRBJ2-7; 7 bases are a match to TRBD2. CDR1 and CDR2 from the germline V gene are MGHRA and YSYEKL. The CDR3 runs to 15 residues. Trimming at V came to 3 bases and at J to 6 bases, leaving 11 bases not matched to a gene.

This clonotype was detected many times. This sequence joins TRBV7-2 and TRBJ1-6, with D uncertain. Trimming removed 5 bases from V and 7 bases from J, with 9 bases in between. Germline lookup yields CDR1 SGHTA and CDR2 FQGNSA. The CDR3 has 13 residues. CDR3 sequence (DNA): TGTGCCAGCAGCCTAGTCCGAAATTCACCCCTCCACTTT. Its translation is CASSLVRNSPLHF. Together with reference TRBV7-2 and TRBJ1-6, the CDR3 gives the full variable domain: GAGVSQSPSNKVTEKGKDVELRCDPISGHTALYWYRQSLGQGLEFLIYFQGNSAPDKSGLPSDRFSAERTGGSVSTLTIQRTQQEDSAVYLCASSLVRNSPLHFGNGTRLTVT.

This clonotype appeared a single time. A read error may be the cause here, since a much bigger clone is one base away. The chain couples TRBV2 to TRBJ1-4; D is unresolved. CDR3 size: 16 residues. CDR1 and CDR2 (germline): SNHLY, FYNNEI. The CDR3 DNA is TGTGCCAGCAGTGAATTGCAGGCAGCAACTAATGAAAAACCGTTTTTT. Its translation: CASSELQAATNEKPFF.

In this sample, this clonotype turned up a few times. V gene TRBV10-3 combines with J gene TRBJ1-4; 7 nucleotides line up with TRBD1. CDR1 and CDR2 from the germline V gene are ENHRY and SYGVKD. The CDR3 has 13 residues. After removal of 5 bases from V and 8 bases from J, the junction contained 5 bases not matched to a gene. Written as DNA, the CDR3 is TGTGCCATCAGTCGGGACAGTTGGGAAAAACTGTTTTTT. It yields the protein CAISRDSWEKLFF.

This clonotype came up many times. The CDR3 nucleotides are TGTGCCAGCAGGGCCGGGACAGGGCCTTCTATCGGCCACACCTTC. Encoded protein: CASRAGTGPSIGHTF. The V call is TRBV2, the J call TRBJ1-2; TRBD1 matches at 9 bases. CDR1 is SNHLY, CDR2 FYNNEI, per germline. This CDR3 region has 15 residues. J lost 12 bases, V lost 6 bases, and 17 bases had no gene match.

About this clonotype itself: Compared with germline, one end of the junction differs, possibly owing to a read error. CDR3 residues: CVSSILGQPQHF. In nucleotides, the CDR3 is TGTGTCAGCAGTATACTTGGCCAGCCCCAGCATTTT. The chain is built from TRBV7-4 and TRBJ1-5; no clear D gene. The CDR3 extends over 12 amino acids. CDR1 is SGHVT, CDR2 SQSDAQ, per germline. Looking up the rest from reference TRBV7-4 and TRBJ1-5 gives the full variable domain: GAGVSQSPRYKVAKRGRDVALRCDSISGHVTLYWYRQTLGQGSEVLTYSQSDAQRDKSGRPSGRFSAERPERSVSTLKIQRTEQGDSAVYLCVSSILGQPQHFGDGTRLSIL.

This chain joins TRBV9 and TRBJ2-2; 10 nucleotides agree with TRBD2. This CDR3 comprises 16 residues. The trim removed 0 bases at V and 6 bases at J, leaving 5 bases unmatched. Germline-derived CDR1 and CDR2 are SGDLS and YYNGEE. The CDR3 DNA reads TGTGCCAGCAGCGTAGGTGCTAGCGGGAGTCCCGGGGAGCTGTTTTTT. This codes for CASSVGASGSPGELFF.